This passage covers 10 T cell receptor beta chains from one sample sequenced in a study of neurological immune-mediated disorders. A single record per CDR3 protein comes from TCRdb applying MiXCR to the 5' RACE reads. This table holds 25,000 to 30,000 distinct CDR3 sequences, roughly 25% found once. The sample comprised CD4+ T cells from blood. These TCRs come from a man aged 45-65 years with HTLV-1-associated myelopathy (HAM/TSP).

This clonotype was detected many times. The chain combines TRBV20-1 with TRBJ1-2; tentatively, D is TRBD1 (5 bases). The V end lost 2 bases, the J end lost 4 bases, and 20 bases lay between the germline ends. The CDR3 extends over 16 amino acids. Per germline, CDR1 DFQATT and CDR2 SNEGSKA (reference sequence). CDR3 in amino acids: CSARPQGQGAGYGYTF. CDR3 coding DNA: TGCAGTGCTAGACCCCAGGGTCAGGGCGCGGGCTATGGCTACACCTTC.

This clonotype was observed many times. The genes are TRBV12-3 or TRBV12-4 and TRBJ1-6; TRBD1 matches 11 bases. V trimming: 5 bases; J trimming: 7 bases; junction bases outside the gene matches: 4. The CDR3 is made up of 15 amino acids. Here the CDR3 reads CASSPGDRGNSPLHF. The CDR3 bases are TGTGCCAGCAGTCCGGGGGACAGGGGGAATTCACCCCTCCACTTT.

This clonotype has at least ten counts. The rearrangement uses TRBV10-3 and TRBJ1-1; maybe TRBD1 (5 bases). Germline CDR1 reads ENHRY; CDR2 reads SYGVKD. The length of the CDR3 is 13 residues. Trimming took 10 bases from V and 5 from J, leaving 17 bases between them. The DNA for the CDR3 is TGTGCCACCCGGGGGGTTGGCGGGACTGAAGCTTTCTTT. It is translated as CATRGVGGTEAFF.

This clonotype was seen at least ten times. The CDR3 sequence: CASSSALAVVGYNEQFF. CDR3 nucleotides: TGTGCCAGCTCCTCGGCGCTAGCCGTCGTCGGGTACAATGAGCAGTTCTTC. The chain carries TRBV5-6 and TRBJ2-1; the D gene is possibly TRBD2 (5 bases). The CDR3 contains 17 residues. The V end was cut by 7 bases, the J end by 4 bases, with 24 bases between. The germline V gene encodes CDR1 SGHDT and CDR2 YYEEEE.

This clonotype has ten or more counts. The chain employs TRBV20-1 and TRBJ2-5, with 7 bases that match TRBD1. Germline V gene data show CDR1 as DFQATT and CDR2 as SNEGSKA (reference sequence). J was trimmed by 5 bases and V by 5 bases; bases with no gene match: 11. The CDR3 runs to 14 residues. This chain's CDR3 is CSAESLGGQETQYF. DNA for the CDR3: TGCAGTGCTGAAAGTTTAGGGGGCCAGGAGACCCAGTACTTC.

This clonotype was counted many times. The V gene is TRBV2, the J gene TRBJ2-7; 12 bases are shared with TRBD1. This CDR3 comprises 16 residues. Unmatched junction bases numbered 11, after V lost 7 bases and J lost 4 bases. Germline V gives CDR1 SNHLY, CDR2 FYNNEI. CDR3 nucleotides: TGTGCCAGCACAAAAGCACCGGGACAGGGGGCTTACGAGCAGTACTTC. It translates to CASTKAPGQGAYEQYF.

This clonotype was recorded many times. The rearrangement links TRBV7-9 to TRBJ1-1; D unresolved. Trimming pared 1 base from V and 4 bases from J, leaving 16 bases between. Germline lookup yields CDR1 SEHNR and CDR2 FQNEAQ (reference sequence). This CDR3 contains 16 residues. The CDR3 bases are TGTGCCAGCAGCTTAGTCCCGGGCTTAGTAGGCACTGAAGCTTTCTTT. It is translated as CASSLVPGLVGTEAFF.

At least ten counts were recorded for this clonotype. The V and J genes are TRBV7-8 and TRBJ2-4; TRBD2 agrees at 10 bases. This CDR3 region has 16 residues. Per germline, CDR1 SGHVS and CDR2 FQNEAQ. V gave up 8 bases and J gave up 1 base; unmatched junction bases: 8. The CDR3 region has the DNA TGTGCCAGCCGGAGCGGGGGGGCCGGTGCCAAAAACATTCAGTACTTC. Translated: CASRSGGAGAKNIQYF. The whole variable domain, filled in from reference TRBV7-8 and TRBJ2-4, reads GAGVSQSPRYKVAKRGQDVALRCDPISGHVSLFWYQQALGQGPEFLTYFQNEAQLDKSGLPSDRFFAERPEGSVSTLKIQRTQQEDSAVYLCASRSGGAGAKNIQYFGAGTRLSVL.

This clonotype was seen only once. This chain links TRBV29-1 with TRBJ2-7, with TRBD1 identical over 7 bases. This CDR3 is 11 amino acids long. After removal of 4 bases from V and 6 bases from J, the junction contained 3 bases not matched to a gene. The germline V gene has CDR1 SQVTM and CDR2 ANQGSEA. CDR3 coding DNA: TGCAGCGTTGGGCAGGGGGTCGAGCAGTACTTC. Translation gives CSVGQGVEQYF.

This clonotype was recorded at least ten times. The CDR3 region has the DNA TGTGCCAGCAGCTCTCGGGCGCCACAGGGACTAAATGGCTACACCTTC. Its translation is CASSSRAPQGLNGYTF. The chain links TRBV7-2 to TRBJ1-2; tentatively, D is TRBD1 (6 bases). V gave up 4 bases and J gave up 6 bases, with 21 bases separating them. CDR3 length equals 16 residues. CDR1 is SGHTA, CDR2 FQGNSA, per germline.